This is a list of T cell receptor beta chains from one sample in a study of CD8 T cells in ankylosing spondylitis. Using its own MiXCR run on the 5' RACE reads, TCRdb lists one record per CDR3 protein. The table lists 650,000 to 800,000 distinct CDR3 sequences, around 17% of them singletons. Material: blood, either unsorted or a sorted T cell fraction (not recorded which). The source of these receptors is a male donor with ankylosing spondylitis. Each CDR3 is given with its conserved first and last residue. The order of the fields is J gene, clone size, V gene, D gene, CDR3 protein, CDR3 DNA. The D gene is left open where the match is weak. The size field is filled for only some rows; it gives once, few, many or a size class.

j_gene: TRBJ2-5; abundance: .; v_gene: TRBV7-7; d_gene: TRBD1; CDR3aa: CASSPLLTGGAGETQYF; CDR3nt: TGTGCCAGCAGCCCCCTCCTGACAGGGGGCGCAGGGGAGACCCAGTACTTC
j_gene: TRBJ2-1; abundance: few; v_gene: TRBV2; d_gene: .; CDR3aa: CASSEGSYLDNEQFF; CDR3nt: TGTGCCAGCAGTGAAGGAAGTTACCTGGACAATGAGCAGTTCTTC
j_gene: TRBJ1-2; abundance: .; v_gene: TRBV20-1; d_gene: .; CDR3aa: CSASNTTSYGYTF; CDR3nt: TGCAGTGCTAGCAACACAACCTCCTATGGCTACACCTTC
j_gene: TRBJ2-7; abundance: .; v_gene: TRBV12-1; d_gene: .; CDR3aa: CASSFSCDSHYEQYF; CDR3nt: TGTGCCAGCAGCTTTAGTTGTGACAGCCACTACGAGCAGTACTTC
j_gene: TRBJ2-1; abundance: .; v_gene: TRBV5-1; d_gene: .; CDR3aa: CASSPRSRGSYNEQFF; CDR3nt: TGCGCCAGCAGCCCCAGATCCAGGGGCTCCTACAATGAGCAGTTCTTC
j_gene: TRBJ1-2; abundance: .; v_gene: TRBV5-6; d_gene: .; CDR3aa: CASSLDSRGYTF; CDR3nt: TGTGCCAGCAGCTTGGACAGCCGTGGCTACACCTTC
j_gene: TRBJ2-7; abundance: few; v_gene: TRBV12-3/TRBV12-4; d_gene: TRBD1; CDR3aa: CASSLGTGYRREQYF; CDR3nt: TGTGCCAGCAGTTTGGGGACAGGGTATCGGCGCGAGCAGTACTTC
j_gene: TRBJ1-5; abundance: few; v_gene: TRBV5-1; d_gene: .; CDR3aa: CASSPEGDSNQPQHF; CDR3nt: TGCGCCAGCAGCCCTGAAGGGGATAGCAATCAGCCCCAGCATTTT
j_gene: TRBJ2-1; abundance: few; v_gene: TRBV5-1; d_gene: TRBD1; CDR3aa: CASSPTGPHYNEQFF; CDR3nt: TGCGCCAGCAGCCCGACAGGGCCTCACTACAATGAGCAGTTCTTC
j_gene: TRBJ2-5; abundance: .; v_gene: TRBV12-3/TRBV12-4; d_gene: TRBD1; CDR3aa: CASSQPTGRQETQYF; CDR3nt: TGTGCCAGCAGTCAGCCGACAGGGAGACAAGAGACCCAGTACTTC
j_gene: TRBJ2-5; abundance: few; v_gene: TRBV9; d_gene: .; CDR3aa: CASSGAVQETQYF; CDR3nt: TGTGCCAGCAGCGGAGCGGTACAAGAGACCCAGTACTTC
j_gene: TRBJ2-4; abundance: .; v_gene: TRBV29-1; d_gene: .; CDR3aa: CSAIAGGLKYF; CDR3nt: TGCAGCGCAATTGCCGGGGGGCTCAAGTACTTC